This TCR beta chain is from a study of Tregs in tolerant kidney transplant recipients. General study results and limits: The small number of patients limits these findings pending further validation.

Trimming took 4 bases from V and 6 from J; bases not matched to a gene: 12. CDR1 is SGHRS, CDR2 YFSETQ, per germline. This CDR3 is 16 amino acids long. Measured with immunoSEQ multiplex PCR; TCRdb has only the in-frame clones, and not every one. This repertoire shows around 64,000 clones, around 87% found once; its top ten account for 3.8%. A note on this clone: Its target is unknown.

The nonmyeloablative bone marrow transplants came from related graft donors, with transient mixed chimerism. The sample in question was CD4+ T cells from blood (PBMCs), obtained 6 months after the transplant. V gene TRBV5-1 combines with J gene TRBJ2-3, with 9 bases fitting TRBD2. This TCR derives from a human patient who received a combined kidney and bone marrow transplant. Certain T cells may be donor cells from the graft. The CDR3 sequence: CASSRRTSADHDTQYF. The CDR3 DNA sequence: TGCGCCAGCAGCAGGCGGACTAGCGCAGACCACGATACGCAGTATTTT.